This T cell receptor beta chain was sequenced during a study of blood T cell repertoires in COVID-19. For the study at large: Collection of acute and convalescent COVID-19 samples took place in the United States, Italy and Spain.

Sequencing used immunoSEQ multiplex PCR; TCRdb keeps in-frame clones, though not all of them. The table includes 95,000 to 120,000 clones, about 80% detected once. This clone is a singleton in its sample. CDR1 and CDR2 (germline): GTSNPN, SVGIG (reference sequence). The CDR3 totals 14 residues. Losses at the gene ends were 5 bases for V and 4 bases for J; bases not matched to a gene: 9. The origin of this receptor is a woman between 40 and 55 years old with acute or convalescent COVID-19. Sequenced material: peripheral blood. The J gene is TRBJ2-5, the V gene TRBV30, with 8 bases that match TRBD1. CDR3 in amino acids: CAWRFSGQGETQYF. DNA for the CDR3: TGTGCCTGGCGATTCTCAGGACAGGGAGAGACCCAGTACTTC.